These T cell receptor beta chains were read from a single sample in a study of cytomegalovirus exposure and HLA in healthy donors. TCRdb keeps only in-frame clones here, not all; method: immunoSEQ multiplex PCR. The data contain fewer than 250,000 clones, approximately 80% of them singletons. Sequences were obtained from PBMCs. Every receptor here comes from a girl aged 5 to 17 in good health and CMV-seronegative. CDR3s include the opening cysteine and the closing phenylalanine or tryptophan. The D gene is left open where the match is weak. Expanded clones are given a class, and other clones once, few, many or no size at all.

V gene: TRBV5-6
D gene: TRBD2
J gene: TRBJ2-7
clone size: .
CDR3 protein: CASSSGLAGGRSYEQYF
CDR3 DNA: TGTGCCAGCAGCTCCGGACTAGCGGGGGGCCGCTCCTACGAGCAGTACTTC

V gene: TRBV9
D gene: .
J gene: TRBJ2-3
clone size: .
CDR3 protein: CASSPQTGRTDTQYF
CDR3 DNA: TGTGCCAGCAGCCCCCAGACAGGACGCACAGATACGCAGTATTTT

V gene: TRBV10-1
D gene: .
J gene: TRBJ1-5
clone size: .
CDR3 protein: CATASRDSSNQPQHF
CDR3 DNA: TGCGCCACCGCCTCTCGTGACAGTAGCAATCAGCCCCAGCATTTT

V gene: TRBV6-1
D gene: .
J gene: TRBJ2-2
clone size: .
CDR3 protein: CASSMRDRAGELFF
CDR3 DNA: TGTGCCAGCAGTATGAGGGATCGAGCCGGGGAGCTGTTTTTT

V gene: TRBV5-6
D gene: .
J gene: TRBJ1-1
clone size: .
CDR3 protein: CATSAGPGSAEAFF
CDR3 DNA: TGTGCCACCAGCGCAGGCCCTGGTAGCGCTGAAGCTTTCTTT

V gene: TRBV9
D gene: TRBD1
J gene: TRBJ1-6
clone size: .
CDR3 protein: CASSVDGGTAKTLHF
CDR3 DNA: TGTGCCAGCAGCGTAGATGGGGGGACAGCTAAGACCCTCCACTTT

V gene: TRBV5-5
D gene: .
J gene: TRBJ1-1
clone size: .
CDR3 protein: CASSLLENTEAFF
CDR3 DNA: TGTGCCAGCAGCTTACTCGAAAACACTGAAGCTTTCTTT

V gene: TRBV19
D gene: .
J gene: TRBJ1-2
clone size: .
CDR3 protein: CASSSQGNYGYTF
CDR3 DNA: TGTGCCAGTAGTAGTCAGGGGAACTATGGCTACACCTTC

V gene: TRBV7-2
D gene: TRBD1
J gene: TRBJ1-6
clone size: .
CDR3 protein: CASSSNSGTVNSPLHF
CDR3 DNA: TGTGCCAGCAGCTCAAACTCCGGGACAGTCAATTCACCCCTCCACTTT

V gene: TRBV18
D gene: TRBD2
J gene: TRBJ2-1
clone size: .
CDR3 protein: CASSPSRGGHNEQFF
CDR3 DNA: TGTGCCAGCTCACCCTCTCGCGGGGGACACAATGAGCAGTTCTTC

V gene: TRBV4-1
D gene: TRBD1
J gene: TRBJ1-2
clone size: .
CDR3 protein: CASSRGQALLNYGYTF
CDR3 DNA: TGCGCCAGCAGCCGGGGACAGGCCCTCTTAAACTATGGCTACACCTTC

V gene: TRBV11-2
D gene: TRBD1
J gene: TRBJ1-5
clone size: .
CDR3 protein: CASSLGLDRGNQPQHF
CDR3 DNA: TGTGCCAGCAGCTTAGGCCTGGACAGGGGAAATCAGCCCCAGCATTTT

V gene: TRBV7-2
D gene: .
J gene: TRBJ2-2
clone size: .
CDR3 protein: CASRFRGHANTGELFF
CDR3 DNA: TGTGCCAGCAGGTTCAGGGGACACGCGAACACCGGGGAGCTGTTTTTT

V gene: TRBV30
D gene: TRBD1
J gene: TRBJ2-7
clone size: .
CDR3 protein: CAWSVLQGAFEQYF
CDR3 DNA: TGTGCCTGGAGTGTACTTCAGGGGGCCTTCGAGCAGTACTTC

V gene: TRBV30
D gene: TRBD1
J gene: TRBJ1-1
clone size: .
CDR3 protein: CAAHRGLSTEAFF
CDR3 DNA: TGTGCCGCCCACAGGGGGCTCAGTACTGAAGCTTTCTTT

V gene: TRBV19
D gene: .
J gene: TRBJ1-1
clone size: .
CDR3 protein: CATSGRGNTEAFF
CDR3 DNA: TGTGCCACCAGCGGCCGAGGAAACACTGAAGCTTTCTTT

V gene: TRBV7-2
D gene: .
J gene: TRBJ2-2
clone size: .
CDR3 protein: CATTGGMNTGELFF
CDR3 DNA: TGTGCCACCACGGGCGGGATGAACACCGGGGAGCTGTTTTTT

V gene: TRBV25-1
D gene: TRBD1
J gene: TRBJ2-7
clone size: .
CDR3 protein: CASSESGTGGSYEQYF
CDR3 DNA: TGTGCCAGCAGTGAATCAGGGACAGGGGGATCCTACGAGCAGTACTTC

V gene: TRBV29-1
D gene: TRBD1
J gene: TRBJ2-7
clone size: .
CDR3 protein: CSAGTAGPYEQYF
CDR3 DNA: TGCAGCGCAGGGACAGCCGGTCCCTACGAGCAGTACTTC

V gene: TRBV28
D gene: .
J gene: TRBJ1-6
clone size: .
CDR3 protein: CASSPHRVRNSPLHF
CDR3 DNA: TGTGCCAGCAGTCCCCACAGGGTCCGAAATTCACCCCTCCACTTT

V gene: TRBV6-5
D gene: .
J gene: TRBJ1-5
clone size: .
CDR3 protein: CASSYKTPGSNQPQHF
CDR3 DNA: TGTGCCAGCAGTTACAAGACTCCAGGGAGCAATCAGCCCCAGCATTTT

V gene: TRBV6-1
D gene: TRBD1
J gene: TRBJ1-2
clone size: .
CDR3 protein: CASSDGTGGNYGYTF
CDR3 DNA: TGTGCCAGCAGTGACGGGACAGGGGGCAACTATGGCTACACCTTC

V gene: TRBV4-1
D gene: TRBD1
J gene: TRBJ1-1
clone size: few
CDR3 protein: CASSQVGGASLEAFF
CDR3 DNA: TGCGCCAGCAGCCAAGTAGGGGGCGCGTCTCTGGAAGCTTTCTTT

V gene: TRBV19
D gene: TRBD1
J gene: TRBJ2-7
clone size: once
CDR3 protein: CASSPDRGTYEQYF
CDR3 DNA: TGTGCCAGTAGTCCCGACAGGGGTACCTACGAGCAGTACTTC

V gene: TRBV7-2
D gene: .
J gene: TRBJ2-7
clone size: .
CDR3 protein: CASSYGPGSCSF
CDR3 DNA: TGTGCCAGCAGTTACGGGCCGGGGTCCTGTTCCTTC

V gene: TRBV10-2
D gene: TRBD1
J gene: TRBJ2-1
clone size: .
CDR3 protein: CASRSYRGEYNEQFF
CDR3 DNA: TGCGCCAGCAGATCTTACAGGGGGGAATACAATGAGCAGTTCTTC

V gene: TRBV27
D gene: .
J gene: TRBJ1-5
clone size: .
CDR3 protein: CASSPYLQGNQPQHF
CDR3 DNA: TGTGCCAGCAGCCCTTATCTGCAGGGGAATCAGCCCCAGCATTTT

V gene: TRBV27
D gene: TRBD1
J gene: TRBJ1-5
clone size: .
CDR3 protein: CASSLTGGEFQPQHF
CDR3 DNA: TGTGCCAGCAGTTTGACAGGGGGCGAGTTTCAGCCCCAGCATTTT

V gene: TRBV2
D gene: .
J gene: TRBJ2-3
clone size: .
CDR3 protein: CASTQGGSTSTDTQYF
CDR3 DNA: TGTGCCAGCACCCAAGGAGGGAGCACAAGCACAGATACGCAGTATTTT

V gene: TRBV28
D gene: .
J gene: TRBJ1-6
clone size: .
CDR3 protein: CASSSQGLPYNSPLHF
CDR3 DNA: TGTGCCAGCAGTTCCCAGGGTTTGCCCTATAATTCACCCCTCCACTTT

V gene: TRBV30
D gene: .
J gene: TRBJ1-6
clone size: .
CDR3 protein: CASSVRGNSPLHF
CDR3 DNA: TGTGCCTCCTCGGTTCGAGGTAATTCACCCCTCCACTTT

V gene: TRBV7-9
D gene: .
J gene: TRBJ1-4
clone size: .
CDR3 protein: CSSSPLPQGTNEKLFF
CDR3 DNA: TGTTCCAGCAGCCCACTCCCCCAGGGAACTAATGAAAAACTGTTTTTT

V gene: TRBV14
D gene: .
J gene: TRBJ1-3
clone size: .
CDR3 protein: CASSQWGGLGLSGNTIYF
CDR3 DNA: TGTGCCAGCAGCCAATGGGGGGGTCTTGGCCTCTCTGGAAACACCATATATTTT

V gene: TRBV4-3
D gene: .
J gene: TRBJ1-4
clone size: .
CDR3 protein: CASSQDGWEGNEKLFF
CDR3 DNA: TGCGCCAGCAGCCAAGATGGGTGGGAGGGGAATGAAAAACTGTTTTTT

V gene: TRBV4-2
D gene: .
J gene: TRBJ1-2
clone size: .
CDR3 protein: CASSQVGGNGYTF
CDR3 DNA: TGTGCCAGCAGCCAAGTGGGGGGGAATGGCTACACCTTC

V gene: TRBV4-3
D gene: .
J gene: TRBJ2-3
clone size: .
CDR3 protein: CASSQGRGGGADTQYF
CDR3 DNA: TGCGCCAGCAGCCAAGGACGAGGTGGGGGGGCTGATACGCAGTATTTT

V gene: TRBV5-4
D gene: TRBD1
J gene: TRBJ1-2
clone size: .
CDR3 protein: CASSGDSNYGYTF
CDR3 DNA: TGTGCCAGCAGCGGGGACAGCAACTATGGCTACACCTTC

V gene: TRBV5-1
D gene: .
J gene: TRBJ1-2
clone size: .
CDR3 protein: CASSVTYTGSNYGYTF
CDR3 DNA: TGCGCCAGCAGCGTGACCTATACGGGTTCTAACTATGGCTACACCTTC

V gene: TRBV28
D gene: TRBD1
J gene: TRBJ1-2
clone size: .
CDR3 protein: CASSLGTGLGYTF
CDR3 DNA: TGTGCCAGCAGTTTAGGGACAGGCCTTGGCTACACCTTC

V gene: TRBV7-2
D gene: TRBD2
J gene: TRBJ2-5
clone size: .
CDR3 protein: CASTESLAGGWETQYF
CDR3 DNA: TGTGCCAGCACCGAATCACTAGCGGGGGGTTGGGAGACCCAGTACTTC